This T cell receptor (beta chain) was found in a study of cytomegalovirus exposure and HLA in healthy donors. Study background: Most genotyped donors, 65% to 90% of about 430, had Caucasian-associated genetic ancestry.

Findings of the study overall: The dataset shows that most TCR sequences were rare, while some public TCRs occurred in many donors. In a later analysis, parvovirus B19, influenza, CMV and Epstein-Barr virus appeared linked to several top co-occurrence clusters.

CDR3 length: 13 amino acids. V dropped 5 bases and J dropped 5 bases, with 13 bases sitting between them. Per the germline V gene, CDR1 is MNHEY and CDR2 is SMNVEV (reference sequence). Remarks on this clone: The antigen remains unidentified.

Amplification used 60 Vbeta primers and 13 Jbeta primers. The repertoire was sequenced with immunoSEQ multiplex PCR; TCRdb's copy has only in-frame clones and lacks some. Of 100,000 or so clones in the sample, approximately 85% were seen once. The sample was PBMCs. The origin of this receptor is a man aged 40-55 years in good health and CMV-seropositive. V is TRBV27 and J is TRBJ2-7; D not resolved. CDR3 in DNA: TGTGCCAGCAGTCTGGGCGTCACAGACGAGCAGTACTTC. Residues: CASSLGVTDEQYF.